The rows below give T cell receptor beta chains drawn from one sample of a study of blood T cell repertoires in COVID-19. Using immunoSEQ multiplex PCR, the repertoire was profiled, and TCRdb retains in-frame clones only, with some absent. Among roughly 130,000 clones listed, under 85% were seen once. Sequencing used peripheral blood. These receptors were collected from a woman aged 55 to 70 with acute or convalescent COVID-19. CDR3s include the opening cysteine and the closing phenylalanine or tryptophan. The D gene is left open where the match is weak. The listing skips clone size in some rows; elsewhere it reads once, few, many or a size class.

J gene: TRBJ1-1; D gene: TRBD1; clone size: NA; V gene: TRBV7-3; CDR3 protein: CASSLSGQDEAFF; CDR3 DNA: TGTGCCAGCAGCTTATCTGGACAGGATGAAGCTTTCTTT
J gene: TRBJ1-2; D gene: NA; clone size: NA; V gene: TRBV6-1; CDR3 protein: CASSELSYGGYYGYTF; CDR3 DNA: TGTGCCAGCAGTGAATTATCTTATGGGGGGTACTATGGCTACACCTTC
J gene: TRBJ1-2; D gene: TRBD1; clone size: NA; V gene: TRBV12-3/TRBV12-4; CDR3 protein: CASSTTGGIGYTF; CDR3 DNA: TGTGCCAGCAGCACGACAGGGGGTATTGGCTACACCTTC
J gene: TRBJ1-1; D gene: TRBD1; clone size: once; V gene: TRBV19; CDR3 protein: CASNPGTGGIPEAFF; CDR3 DNA: TGTGCCAGTAATCCCGGGACAGGGGGCATCCCTGAAGCTTTCTTT
J gene: TRBJ1-6; D gene: NA; clone size: few; V gene: TRBV27; CDR3 protein: CASSWNRSGSTYSPLHF; CDR3 DNA: TGTGCCAGCAGCTGGAATAGGAGTGGCAGTACTTATTCACCCCTCCACTTT
J gene: TRBJ2-1; D gene: NA; clone size: NA; V gene: TRBV20-1; CDR3 protein: CSATTGNEQFF; CDR3 DNA: TGCAGTGCTACTACGGGCAATGAGCAGTTCTTC
J gene: TRBJ2-1; D gene: NA; clone size: NA; V gene: TRBV5-1; CDR3 protein: CASSPDTGLNEQFF; CDR3 DNA: TGCGCCAGCAGCCCTGACACAGGGCTCAATGAGCAGTTCTTC
J gene: TRBJ2-5; D gene: TRBD2; clone size: once; V gene: TRBV7-6; CDR3 protein: CASSLVSPTAGETQYF; CDR3 DNA: TGTGCCAGCAGCTTAGTTTCCCCAACAGCGGGGGAGACCCAGTACTTC
J gene: TRBJ2-3; D gene: NA; clone size: NA; V gene: TRBV4-1; CDR3 protein: CASSQAPGLSRDTQYF; CDR3 DNA: TGCGCCAGCAGCCAAGCCCCGGGACTCTCAAGGGATACGCAGTATTTT
J gene: TRBJ2-1; D gene: NA; clone size: NA; V gene: TRBV9; CDR3 protein: CASSPPRSPRRDNEQFF; CDR3 DNA: TGTGCCAGCAGCCCCCCAAGAAGCCCGAGACGGGACAATGAGCAGTTCTTC
J gene: TRBJ2-7; D gene: TRBD1; clone size: few; V gene: TRBV7-9; CDR3 protein: CASSLAGTGVHEQYF; CDR3 DNA: TGTGCCAGCAGCTTGGCTGGGACAGGGGTTCACGAGCAGTACTTC
J gene: TRBJ1-1; D gene: NA; clone size: NA; V gene: TRBV6-1; CDR3 protein: CASSEVRNTEAFF; CDR3 DNA: TGTGCCAGCAGTGAAGTGAGGAACACTGAAGCTTTCTTT
J gene: TRBJ2-1; D gene: TRBD1; clone size: NA; V gene: TRBV10-1; CDR3 protein: CASSESRGQGANNEQFF; CDR3 DNA: TGCGCCAGCAGTGAGTCCCGGGGACAGGGGGCCAACAATGAGCAGTTCTTC
J gene: TRBJ2-7; D gene: TRBD1; clone size: once; V gene: TRBV27; CDR3 protein: CASSRFGTAYYEQYF; CDR3 DNA: TGTGCCAGCAGTCGTTTCGGGACAGCCTACTACGAGCAGTACTTC
J gene: TRBJ2-3; D gene: NA; clone size: NA; V gene: TRBV9; CDR3 protein: CASSVDQRGTDTQYF; CDR3 DNA: TGTGCCAGCAGCGTAGATCAGCGGGGCACAGATACGCAGTATTTT
J gene: TRBJ2-1; D gene: NA; clone size: NA; V gene: TRBV27; CDR3 protein: CASRITAGYNEQFF; CDR3 DNA: TGTGCCAGCAGGATTACAGCGGGCTACAATGAGCAGTTCTTC
J gene: TRBJ1-4; D gene: NA; clone size: once; V gene: TRBV5-1; CDR3 protein: CASSSGATNEKLFF; CDR3 DNA: TGCGCCAGCAGCTCGGGGGCAACTAATGAAAAACTGTTTTTT